The rows below give T cell receptor beta chains drawn from one sample of a study of CD8 T cells in Susac syndrome. TCRdb called the immunoSEQ multiplex PCR reads again in MiXCR, with one record for every CDR3 protein. The sample shows about 250,000 distinct CDR3 sequences, 93% of them seen only once. Sequencing was performed on CD4+ T cells from PBMCs. These TCRs come from a human donor with multiple sclerosis. The CDR3 runs from the conserved cysteine through the conserved F or W. The D gene is left open where the match is weak. Not all rows give a size; the values are once, few, many and, for expanded clones, a class.

TRBV23-1	TRBJ1-2	.	.	CASSQSGSRCGYTF	TGCGCCAGCAGTCAATCGGGCAGCCGATGTGGCTACACCTTC
TRBV28	TRBJ1-1	.	.	CASSFGLAEAFF	TGTGCCAGCAGTTTCGGTCTGGCTGAAGCTTTCTTT
TRBV5-1	TRBJ1-2	.	.	CASSLGVGRTGRYGYTF	TGCGCCAGCAGCTTGGGGGTAGGCCGGACGGGAAGATATGGCTACACCTTC
TRBV7-2	TRBJ2-2	.	.	CASSLFGPDTGELFF	TGTGCCAGCAGCTTATTCGGGCCTGACACCGGGGAGCTGTTTTTT
TRBV12-3/TRBV12-4	TRBJ2-6	.	.	CASSLSEDGANVLTF	TGTGCCAGCAGTTTATCCGAGGACGGGGCCAACGTCCTGACTTTC
TRBV19	TRBJ1-2	.	.	CASSSGATNYGYTF	TGTGCCAGTAGTAGTGGCGCGACCAACTATGGCTACACCTTC
TRBV7-9	TRBJ2-7	.	.	CASSPVAGAYEQYF	TGTGCCAGCAGCCCCGTGGCAGGGGCCTACGAGCAGTACTTC
TRBV5-6	TRBJ2-2	.	once	CASSQEAARGTGELFF	TGTGCCAGCAGCCAGGAGGCCGCACGGGGCACCGGGGAGCTGTTTTTT
TRBV6-6	TRBJ1-1	.	.	CASSSQGSQHTEAFF	TGTGCCAGCAGCTCTCAGGGCTCCCAGCACACTGAAGCTTTCTTT
TRBV3-1	TRBJ1-1	.	.	CASSQVLRPKAFF	TGTGCCAGCAGCCAAGTACTCAGGCCGAAAGCTTTCTTT
TRBV2	TRBJ2-2	.	.	CASSLATGELFF	TGTGCCAGCTCGCTTGCAACCGGGGAGCTGTTTTTT
TRBV12-3/TRBV12-4	TRBJ1-2	TRBD1	once	CASSYDRAWGYTF	TGTGCCAGCAGTTATGACAGGGCTTGGGGCTACACCTTC
TRBV6-6	TRBJ2-6	.	.	CASSYVGAGANVLTF	TGTGCCAGCAGTTACGTGGGCGCTGGGGCCAACGTCCTGACTTTC
TRBV6-5	TRBJ2-1	TRBD2	.	CASKPGLAGDEQFF	TGTGCCAGCAAACCGGGACTAGCGGGAGATGAGCAGTTCTTC
TRBV4-2	TRBJ2-4	TRBD2	.	CASSQGFTGRGSAKNIQYF	TGTGCCAGCAGCCAAGGGTTTACCGGGAGGGGGTCCGCCAAAAACATTCAGTACTTC
TRBV5-1	TRBJ1-2	TRBD1	.	CASSLFGQEGYTF	TGCGCCAGCAGCTTGTTCGGACAGGAGGGCTACACCTTC
TRBV5-4	TRBJ2-5	.	once	CASSLSGGLGETQYF	TGTGCCAGCAGCTTGAGTGGGGGGCTGGGGGAGACCCAGTACTTC
TRBV7-8	TRBJ2-3	.	.	CASSSKGRASTDTQYF	TGTGCCAGCAGCTCGAAGGGGCGGGCAAGCACAGATACGCAGTATTTT
TRBV2	TRBJ1-3	TRBD1	.	CASSPGGTGANTIYF	TGTGCCAGCAGCCCGGGCGGGACAGGGGCAAACACCATATATTTT
TRBV29-1	TRBJ2-5	.	.	CSVEGRLSQETQYF	TGCAGCGTTGAGGGACGGCTTTCCCAAGAGACCCAGTACTTC
TRBV6-6	TRBJ2-5	.	.	CASSYPLTQETQYF	TGTGCCAGCAGTTACCCCCTGACCCAAGAGACCCAGTACTTC
TRBV19	TRBJ2-7	.	.	CASMDASYEQYF	TGTGCCAGTATGGACGCCTCCTACGAGCAGTACTTC
TRBV5-4	TRBJ1-6	.	.	CASSLGGAGVSPLHF	TGTGCCAGCAGCTTGGGAGGGGCGGGAGTTTCACCCCTCCACTTT
TRBV29-1	TRBJ1-1	.	.	CSVGSTGKAEAFF	TGCAGCGTTGGTTCCACAGGGAAGGCTGAAGCTTTCTTT
TRBV6-1	TRBJ1-1	.	.	CASSENVGGSF	TGTGCCAGCAGTGAAAATGTGGGGGGCAGCTTT
TRBV6-2/TRBV6-3	TRBJ2-2	.	.	CASTIDTTGELFF	TGTGCCAGCACTATAGACACAACCGGGGAGCTGTTTTTT
TRBV5-4	TRBJ1-1	.	.	CASSRDWGAEFEAFF	TGTGCCAGCAGCCGGGACTGGGGCGCCGAATTTGAAGCTTTCTTT
TRBV20-1	TRBJ1-3	.	once	CSALAGGNTIYF	TGCAGTGCGTTAGCTGGGGGAAACACCATATATTTT
TRBV24-1	TRBJ1-5	.	.	CATSDITDNQPQHF	TGTGCCACCAGTGATATTACAGACAATCAGCCCCAGCATTTT
TRBV20-1	TRBJ1-2	TRBD1	.	CSAVQGTYYGYTF	TGCAGTGCTGTACAGGGGACTTACTATGGCTACACCTTC
TRBV10-2	TRBJ1-2	.	.	CASSEDYGYTF	TGCGCCAGCAGTGAGGATTATGGCTACACCTTC
TRBV20-1	TRBJ2-7	TRBD2	.	CSAAGGRLMEQYF	TGCAGTGCTGCGGGGGGCCGGCTAATGGAGCAGTACTTC
TRBV12-3/TRBV12-4	TRBJ2-5	TRBD2	.	CASSLGTSEETQYF	TGTGCCAGCAGTTTAGGGACTAGCGAGGAGACCCAGTACTTC
TRBV18	TRBJ1-1	TRBD1	.	CASSPQTGMNTEAFF	TGTGCCAGCTCACCGCAGACAGGGATGAACACTGAAGCTTTCTTT
TRBV12-3/TRBV12-4	TRBJ1-2	.	.	CASSFERRPNRVNYGYTF	TGTGCCAGCAGTTTTGAAAGGCGCCCGAACAGGGTGAACTATGGCTACACCTTC
TRBV11-2	TRBJ2-3	.	once	CASSLGWQGIGTDTQYF	TGTGCCAGCAGCTTAGGATGGCAGGGGATAGGCACAGATACGCAGTATTTT
TRBV6-6	TRBJ1-1	.	.	CASSYFRGLNTEAFF	TGTGCCAGCAGTTACTTCCGGGGGTTGAACACTGAAGCTTTCTTT
TRBV20-1	TRBJ2-1	.	.	CSARSSPGNEQFF	TGCAGTGCCCGGTCCTCTCCGGGGAATGAGCAGTTCTTC
TRBV3-1	TRBJ2-1	.	.	CASSLGGPFQFF	TGTGCCAGCAGCCTCGGAGGACCGTTTCAGTTCTTC
TRBV6-6	TRBJ1-1	TRBD1	once	CASSYGQGHTEAFF	TGTGCCAGCAGTTACGGACAGGGTCACACTGAAGCTTTCTTT
TRBV2	TRBJ2-5	.	.	CAGSSSIAAIETQYF	TGTGCCGGATCGAGTTCAATAGCGGCGATAGAGACCCAGTACTTC
TRBV6-1	TRBJ2-7	.	.	CASSARDSREYGPLSYEQYF	TGTGCCAGCAGTGCCCGCGATTCACGAGAGTATGGCCCGTTAAGCTACGAGCAGTACTTC
TRBV5-6	TRBJ1-1	.	once	CASSRAGGEAFF	TGTGCCAGCAGCAGGGCTGGGGGCGAAGCTTTCTTT
TRBV5-1	TRBJ2-5	TRBD1	.	CASSLWTGGSSGETQYF	TGCGCCAGCAGCCTATGGACAGGGGGCAGTTCGGGTGAGACCCAGTACTTC
TRBV28	TRBJ1-6	TRBD1	.	CASSPGTGRSPLHF	TGTGCCAGCAGTCCCGGGACAGGGCGGTCACCCCTCCACTTT
TRBV30	TRBJ1-5	.	.	CAWSVSSGNQPQHF	TGTGCCTGGAGTGTGTCTTCAGGGAACCAGCCCCAGCATTTT
TRBV9	TRBJ2-2	TRBD2	.	CASSSSRTSGGLNTGELFF	TGTGCCAGCAGCTCCTCCAGGACTAGCGGGGGCCTGAACACCGGGGAGCTGTTTTTT
TRBV7-2	TRBJ2-1	TRBD2	.	CASSSTSGSAPYNEQFF	TGTGCCAGCAGCTCGACTAGCGGGAGTGCCCCATACAATGAGCAGTTCTTC